The TCR beta chain described here comes from a study of T cells in Graves' hyperthyroidism and ophthalmopathy. Germline CDR1 reads SGDLS; CDR2 reads YYNGEE. The length of the CDR3 is 16 residues. V lost 4 bases, J lost 2 bases, and 8 bases stayed unmatched. Researchers took RNA transcripts and amplified the TCR beta CDR3 regions from them. The study used the HTBI primer set for a first-round RT-PCR of the TCR CDR3. In TCRdb, the multiplex PCR reads were re-called with MiXCR into one record per CDR3 protein. The sample carries approximately 530,000 distinct CDR3 sequences, approximately 15% recorded once.

V gene TRBV9 combines with J gene TRBJ2-5, with 10 bases matching TRBD2. The sequenced sample consisted of blood. The sequence was collected from a woman between 18 and 29 years old with Graves' hyperthyroidism. The CDR3 spells CASSPSAGGGQETQYF. The DNA for the CDR3 is TGTGCCAGCAGCCCATCAGCGGGGGGGGGGCAAGAGACCCAGTACTTC.